The table lists the clone carrying this T cell receptor beta chain with a few counts. Assay: immunoSEQ multiplex PCR; the TCRdb copy retains only in-frame clones and omits some. Here the sample spans 200,000 to 250,000 clones, around 84% being singletons. These data originate in a study of blood T cell repertoires in COVID-19. As for the study in general: Researchers got acute and convalescent COVID-19 samples from the United States, Italy and Spain. Sample material is recorded as cDNA or gDNA derived from T cells, B-cell-depleted T cells, or PBMCs.

The CDR3 runs to 15 residues. Between the trimmed V and J ends, which lost 6 bases and 0 bases, there was a span of 12 bases. Germline loops: CDR1 MDHEN, CDR2 SYDVKM. The receptor was derived from a man between 60 and 75 years old with acute or convalescent COVID-19. Input material: peripheral blood. The chain combines TRBV28 with TRBJ1-5; tentative D call: TRBD1 (6 bases). The CDR3: CASSQQGYSNQPQHF. The CDR3 coding sequence is TGTGCCAGCAGCCAACAGGGATATAGCAATCAGCCCCAGCATTTT.